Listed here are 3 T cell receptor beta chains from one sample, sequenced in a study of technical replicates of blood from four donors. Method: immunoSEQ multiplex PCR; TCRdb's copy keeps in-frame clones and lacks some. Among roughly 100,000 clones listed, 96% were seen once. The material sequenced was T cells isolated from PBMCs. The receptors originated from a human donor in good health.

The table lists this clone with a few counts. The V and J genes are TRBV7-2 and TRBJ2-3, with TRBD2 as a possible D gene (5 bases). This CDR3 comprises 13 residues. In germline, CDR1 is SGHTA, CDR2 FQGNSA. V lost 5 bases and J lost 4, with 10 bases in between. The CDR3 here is CASSPAGADTQYF. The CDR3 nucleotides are TGTGCCAGCAGCCCGGCCGGGGCAGATACGCAGTATTTT.

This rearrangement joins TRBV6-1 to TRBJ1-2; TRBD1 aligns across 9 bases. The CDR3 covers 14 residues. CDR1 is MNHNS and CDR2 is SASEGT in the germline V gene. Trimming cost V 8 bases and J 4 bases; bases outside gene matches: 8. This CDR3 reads CASAFPGQGYGYTF. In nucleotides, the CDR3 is TGTGCCAGCGCTTTTCCGGGACAGGGCTATGGCTACACCTTC.

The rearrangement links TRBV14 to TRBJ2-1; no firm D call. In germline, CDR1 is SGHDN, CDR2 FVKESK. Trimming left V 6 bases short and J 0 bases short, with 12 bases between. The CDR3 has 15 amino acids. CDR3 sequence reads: CASRTNSLSYNEQFF. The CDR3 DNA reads TGTGCCAGCAGGACAAATTCTCTCTCCTACAATGAGCAGTTCTTC.